The next 16 T cell receptor beta chains were all read from a single sample in a study of blood T cell repertoires in COVID-19. The protocol was immunoSEQ multiplex PCR, while the TCRdb copy is restricted to in-frame clones and leaves out a portion. The repertoire holds under 200,000 clones, around four fifths seen once, with less than 3.5% in the top ten. What was sequenced was peripheral blood. These receptors were collected from a woman aged 60-70 years with acute or convalescent COVID-19.

This clone appeared a single time. The rearrangement joins TRBV12-3 or TRBV12-4 to TRBJ2-1, with D uncertain. The CDR3 totals 12 residues. Between the trimmed V and J ends, which lost 5 bases and 9 bases, there was a span of 11 bases. This CDR3 is CASSPRQGEQFF. The CDR3 nucleotides are TGTGCCAGCAGTCCTCGACAAGGTGAGCAGTTCTTC.

The J gene is TRBJ1-2, the V gene TRBV9; 8 bases are a match to TRBD1. V gave up 4 bases and J gave up 4 bases; unmatched junction bases: 6. Germline values: CDR1 SGDLS, CDR2 YYNGEE. The CDR3 is made up of 14 amino acids. DNA for the CDR3: TGTGCCAGCAGCTCGACAGGGGTCGGCTATGGCTACACCTTC. This gives the protein CASSSTGVGYGYTF.

The chain's CDR3 is CASSLEGPRPDNSPLHF. As DNA, the CDR3 is TGTGCCAGCAGCTTAGAGGGGCCTAGGCCCGATAATTCACCCCTCCACTTT. The chain recombines TRBV7-2 with TRBJ1-6; the D gene is possibly TRBD1 (5 bases). The CDR3 loop spans 17 amino acids. With 1 base removed from V and 5 bases from J, the gap between germline ends came to 15 bases. Germline CDR1 and CDR2: SGHTA and FQGNSA.

The chain combines TRBV6-2 or TRBV6-3 with TRBJ1-5; 7 nucleotides agree with TRBD1. The germline V gene encodes CDR1 MNHEY and CDR2 SVGEGT. Trimming cost V 3 bases and J 3 bases; bases outside gene matches: 8. The CDR3 spans 16 residues. CDR3 coding DNA: TGTGCCAGCAGTTATGGGACAGAAGCCTTCAATCAGCCCCAGCATTTT. Its translation: CASSYGTEAFNQPQHF.

This sequence joins TRBV10-3 and TRBJ1-4; D uncertain. The germline V gene encodes CDR1 ENHRY and CDR2 SYGVKD. The CDR3 is 13 amino acids. V was clipped by 3 bases and J by 8 bases, with 10 bases between them. The CDR3 loop reads CAISERDGEKLFF. The CDR3 DNA follows: TGTGCCATCAGTGAAAGAGACGGGGAAAAACTGTTTTTT.

CDR3 protein: CASSLMALAGANVLTF. CDR3 coding DNA: TGTGCCAGCAGCTTAATGGCCTTGGCTGGGGCCAACGTCCTGACTTTC. The chain carries TRBV7-9 and TRBJ2-6, with no clear D. The CDR3 consists of 16 residues. Germline CDR1 is SEHNR and CDR2 is FQNEAQ (reference sequence). V lost 2 bases and J 2 bases, leaving 10 bases between the germline ends.

This sequence joins TRBV4-3 and TRBJ1-6; D call uncertain. Trimming removed 4 bases at V and 7 bases at J, with 14 bases between. The CDR3 runs 15 residues. Germline lookup yields CDR1 LGHNA and CDR2 YSLEER. The CDR3 DNA reads as TGCGCCAGCAGCCCGACCTCAGGCCTGAATTCACCCCTCCACTTT. This gives the protein CASSPTSGLNSPLHF.

The V call is TRBV5-4, the J call TRBJ2-2; TRBD1 aligns across 10 bases. V shed 1 base, J shed 5 bases, and the junction held 5 bases outside the gene matches. The CDR3 has 16 residues. Germline lookup yields CDR1 SGHNT and CDR2 YYREEE (reference sequence). The CDR3 DNA sequence: TGTGCCAGCAGCTTGTCCGACAGGGGGCTTACCGGGGAGCTGTTTTTT. Translation gives CASSLSDRGLTGELFF.

Details on this clone: One junction end does not reproduce the germline sequence, and a read error may be involved. This chain connects TRBV6-1 to TRBJ2-7; 7 positions match TRBD2. This CDR3 region has 13 residues. Germline CDR1 is MNHNS and CDR2 is SASEGT. The CDR3 loop is CASREGEGGKQYF. CDR3 in DNA: TGTGCCAGCAGGGAAGGGGAGGGTGGGAAACAGTACTTC.

The CDR3 sequence: CASSRGGISNTGELFF. CDR3 DNA: TGTGCCAGTAGTAGGGGCGGAATTTCGAACACCGGGGAGCTGTTTTTT. The chain combines TRBV19 with TRBJ2-2, with D maybe TRBD1 (5 bases). The CDR3 has 16 amino acids. Trimming left V 4 bases short and J 0 bases short, with 12 bases between. Germline CDR1 LNHDA, CDR2 SQIVND (reference sequence). The whole variable domain, filled in from reference TRBV19 and TRBJ2-2, reads DGGITQSPKYLFRKEGQNVTLSCEQNLNHDAMYWYRQDPGQGLRLIYYSQIVNDFQKGDIAEGYSVSREKKESFPLTVTSAQKNPTAFYLCASSRGGISNTGELFFGEGSRLTVL.

V gene TRBV5-1 combines with J gene TRBJ2-7, with 7 bases fitting TRBD1. This CDR3 contains 14 residues. The V gene end was trimmed by 1 base and the J gene end by 6 bases; junction bases not matched to a gene: 7. Germline lookup yields CDR1 SGHRS and CDR2 YFSETQ. The CDR3: CASSLYDRVGEQYF. The DNA for the CDR3 is TGCGCCAGCAGCTTGTATGACAGGGTGGGCGAGCAGTACTTC.

The chain uses TRBV20-1 and TRBJ1-3, with TRBD1 matching 10 bases. Germline V gene sequence: CDR1 DFQATT, CDR2 SNEGSKA (reference sequence). V shed 3 bases and J 4 bases; nucleotides not matched to a gene: 6. This CDR3 spans 15 amino acids. In DNA form, the CDR3 reads TGCAGTGCTAGTCCCCGACAGGGGGCGGGAAACACCATATATTTT. This codes for CSASPRQGAGNTIYF.

The table lists this clone with a few counts. The chain uses TRBV2 and TRBJ1-1, with 8 bases that match TRBD1. The germline V gene has CDR1 SNHLY and CDR2 FYNNEI. J lost 2 bases, V lost 4 bases, and 6 bases had no gene match. This CDR3 is built from 15 residues. The CDR3 sequence: CASSVQGARNTEAFF. CDR3 nucleotides: TGTGCCAGCAGTGTCCAGGGGGCGCGAAACACTGAAGCTTTCTTT.

The V call is TRBV5-4, the J call TRBJ1-6, with a weak D call TRBD1 (5 bases). Germline assignment: CDR1 SGHNT and CDR2 YYREEE (reference sequence). The length of the CDR3 is 15 residues. Trimming stripped 3 bases from V and 9 bases from J, with 16 bases between. The CDR3 spells CASSSGGGVGSPLHF. CDR3 DNA sequence: TGTGCCAGCAGCTCCGGGGGAGGTGTTGGTTCACCCCTCCACTTT.

This clone has more than one count but fewer than ten. The V and J genes are TRBV14 and TRBJ1-2; D ambiguous. Germline V gene lookup returns CDR1 SGHDN and CDR2 FVKESK. V lost 4 bases and J 1 base, leaving 13 bases between the germline ends. This CDR3 contains 15 residues. This chain's CDR3 is CASSRSSSGNYGYTF. The CDR3 bases are TGTGCCAGCAGCCGGAGCAGCTCGGGTAACTATGGCTACACCTTC. Using reference TRBV14 and TRBJ1-2 for the parts outside the CDR3, the full variable domain is EAGVTQFPSHSVIEKGQTVTLRCDPISGHDNLYWYRRVMGKEIKFLLHFVKESKQDESGMPNNRFLAERTGGTYSTLKVQPAELEDSGVYFCASSRSSSGNYGYTFGSGTRLTVV.

This clone was counted between two and nine times. The chain has TRBV6-6 and TRBJ2-3; 9 nucleotides align to TRBD2. The CDR3 runs to 15 residues. Germline CDR1 reads MNHNY; CDR2 reads SVGAGI (reference sequence). The trim removed 2 bases at V and 3 bases at J, leaving 3 bases unmatched. CDR3 amino acids: CASSYLAGRTDTQYF. The CDR3 DNA reads as TGTGCCAGCAGTTACCTAGCGGGGCGAACAGATACGCAGTATTTT.